This T cell receptor beta chain was retrieved from a study of graft-versus-host responses after intestinal transplantation. The CDR3 is 16 amino acids. CDR1 is MNHEY, CDR2 SMNVEV, per germline (reference sequence). The junction had 6 bases not matched to a gene; V was cut back by 0 bases and J by 5 bases. About this clone: Its matching antigen is unknown.

The repertoire was sequenced with immunoSEQ multiplex PCR; TCRdb's copy has only in-frame clones and lacks some. The repertoire has under 95,000 clones, 80% to 90% of them found once; the top ten carry about 2.7%. Sequenced here: unstimulated CD8+ T cells sorted from spleen or lymph node cells, sampled before intestinal transplant. The chain employs TRBV27 and TRBJ2-5, with TRBD2 matching over 10 bases. The TCR comes from a human donor who received an intestinal transplant. In DNA form, the CDR3 reads TGTGCCAGCAGTTTATCGGGGGGACTAGCGACGGAGACCCAGTACTTC. Encoded protein: CASSLSGGLATETQYF.